What follows are 21 T cell receptor beta chains derived from one specimen sequenced in a study of shared clonotypes between healthy human individuals. As defined, naive CD8 cells were CD45RO-negative and positively selected for CCR7, with terminally differentiated effector memory CD45RA+ cells excluded. Using immunoSEQ multiplex PCR, the repertoire was profiled, and TCRdb retains in-frame clones only, with some absent. The sample shows about 610,000 clones, roughly 96% of them seen only once. Source material: naive CD8+ T cells sorted from blood. The source is a woman in her 30s in good health.

This clone came up once. The V call is TRBV5-6, the J call TRBJ2-5, with TRBD2 matching 10 bases. In germline, CDR1 is SGHDT, CDR2 YYEEEE. V lost 0 bases, J lost 4 bases, and 12 bases stayed unmatched. This CDR3 contains 18 residues. The CDR3 reads CASSLVSSGRIWGETQYF. CDR3 nucleotides: TGTGCCAGCAGCTTGGTATCTAGCGGGAGAATTTGGGGAGAGACCCAGTACTTC.

This chain uses TRBV27 with TRBJ2-7, with 14 positions matching TRBD2. The junction had 5 bases not matched to a gene; V was cut back by 5 bases and J by 5 bases. There are 15 residues in the CDR3. CDR1 is MNHEY and CDR2 is SMNVEV in the germline V gene (reference sequence). CDR3 in DNA: TGTGCCAGCAGTCGGGGGACTAGCGGGAGAGACGAGCAGTACTTC. It codes for CASSRGTSGRDEQYF.

This clone was detected only once. The same CDR3 is also encoded by other DNA sequences in this sample. V and J are TRBV6-5 and TRBJ2-7, with D uncertain. Trimming pared 0 bases from V and 3 bases from J, leaving 6 bases between. This CDR3 spans 13 amino acids. CDR1 and CDR2 (germline): MNHEY, SVGAGI. DNA of the CDR3: TGTGCCAGCAGTTACTCTATCAGCTACGAGCAGTACTTC. Translating gives CASSYSISYEQYF.

CDR3 loop: CAIRDDSPGNQPQHF. DNA for the CDR3: TGTGCCATCAGAGATGACAGTCCAGGCAATCAGCCCCAGCATTTT. This rearrangement joins TRBV10-3 to TRBJ1-5; TRBD1 is a possible D gene (5 bases). V gave up 6 bases and J gave up 2 bases, with 14 bases separating them. The CDR3 sequence is 15 residues long. Per the germline V gene, CDR1 is ENHRY and CDR2 is SYGVKD.

The chain employs TRBV5-6 and TRBJ2-1, with TRBD1 matching over 11 bases. Germline assignment: CDR1 SGHDT and CDR2 YYEEEE. CDR3 size: 17 residues. V lost 4 bases, J lost 5 bases, and 11 bases stayed unmatched. Here the CDR3 reads CASSGTTGTGGDNEQFF. CDR3 DNA sequence: TGTGCCAGCAGCGGAACTACCGGGACAGGGGGTGACAATGAGCAGTTCTTC.

This chain joins TRBV28 and TRBJ1-1; 8 nucleotides agree with TRBD1. CDR1 and CDR2 from the germline V gene are MDHEN and SYDVKM. The CDR3 spans 14 residues. V gave up 4 bases and J gave up 5 bases; unmatched junction bases: 6. The chain's CDR3 is CASSSGQGGTEAFF. DNA for the CDR3: TGTGCCAGCAGTTCCGGACAGGGAGGAACTGAAGCTTTCTTT.

V gene TRBV19 combines with J gene TRBJ1-2; D gene uncertain. Germline values: CDR1 LNHDA, CDR2 SQIVND (reference sequence). This CDR3 spans 13 amino acids. The V and J ends lost 6 bases and 2 bases respectively, with 10 bases between them. The CDR3 region has the DNA TGTGCCAGTAGAGTCAGAGCGAACTATGGCTACACCTTC. It encodes CASRVRANYGYTF.

CDR3 coding DNA: TGCAGCGTTGTTCGGAACAGCGAGCAGTTCTTC. Its translation: CSVVRNSEQFF. The gene calls are TRBV29-1 and TRBJ2-1; D not resolved. Trimming removed 4 bases from V and 10 bases from J, with 11 bases in between. Germline CDR1 is SQVTM and CDR2 is ANQGSEA. This CDR3 contains 11 residues.

The chain has TRBV6-1 and TRBJ2-7, with 14 positions matching TRBD2. J gave up 6 bases and V 7 bases, and 5 bases lay outside the gene matches. The CDR3 is made up of 14 amino acids. CDR1 MNHNS and CDR2 SASEGT come from the germline V gene. The DNA of the CDR3 is TGTGCCAGCACCGGGACTAGCGGGAGCATCGAGCAGTACTTC. Protein: CASTGTSGSIEQYF.

J is TRBJ2-7 and V is TRBV5-6, with 8 bases fitting TRBD1. J was trimmed by 3 bases and V by 3 bases; bases with no gene match: 5. The CDR3 has 14 residues. Per germline, CDR1 SGHDT and CDR2 YYEEEE. The CDR3: CASSWGQAHYEQYF. In nucleotides, the CDR3 is TGTGCCAGCAGCTGGGGACAGGCCCACTACGAGCAGTACTTC.

V is TRBV18 and J is TRBJ2-1, with a possible D match to TRBD2 (6 bases). CDR1 is KGHSH and CDR2 is LQKENI in the germline V gene. The CDR3 is 16 amino acids. The germline V and J ends were trimmed by 1 base and 4 bases, with 14 bases remaining between them. Here the CDR3 reads CASSPRGEITYNEQFF. DNA for the CDR3: TGTGCCAGCTCACCACGCGGGGAGATTACTTACAATGAGCAGTTCTTC.

The CDR3 region is CASSQNRALLNYGYTF. DNA for the CDR3: TGCGCCAGCAGCCAAAACAGGGCCCTACTTAACTATGGCTACACCTTC. The V gene is TRBV4-1, the J gene TRBJ1-2; D is perhaps TRBD1 (6 bases). V shed 2 bases and J shed 1 base, with 14 bases lying between them. In germline, CDR1 is MGHRA, CDR2 YSYEKL. This CDR3 comprises 16 residues.

This clone was recorded once. The rearrangement links TRBV7-9 to TRBJ2-5; possibly TRBD2 for D (5 bases). CDR1 is SEHNR and CDR2 is FQNEAQ in the germline V gene (reference sequence). The V end was cut by 3 bases, the J end by 5 bases, with 10 bases between. The length of the CDR3 is 13 residues. The CDR3, as DNA: TGTGCCAGCAGCTTGACGGAGCGGGAGACCCAGTACTTC. Residues: CASSLTERETQYF.

This rearrangement joins TRBV4-1 to TRBJ1-1; D remains ambiguous. The CDR3 is made up of 14 amino acids. V was pared by 1 base and J by 1 base, with 7 bases between. Germline assignment: CDR1 MGHRA and CDR2 YSYEKL. Written as DNA, the CDR3 is TGCGCCAGCAGCCAAGTACCTTCGAACACTGAAGCTTTCTTT. Translation: CASSQVPSNTEAFF.

The chain is built from TRBV19 and TRBJ2-7; the match to TRBD2 covers 7 bases. Germline-derived CDR1 and CDR2 are LNHDA and SQIVND (reference sequence). The CDR3 spans 15 residues. V lost 4 bases to trimming and J lost 0 bases; unmatched junction nucleotides: 6. CDR3 region: CASSTLAVSSYEQYF. The DNA for the CDR3 is TGTGCCAGTAGTACCCTAGCGGTGAGCTCCTACGAGCAGTACTTC.

The rearrangement links TRBV21-1 to TRBJ2-1. TRBV21-1 is a documented pseudogene. The CDR3 runs to 13 residues. Here the CDR3 reads CAIPYVNYNEQFF. The CDR3 bases are TGTGCCATCCCATACGTAAACTACAATGAGCAGTTCTTC.

V is TRBV19 and J is TRBJ2-5; no clear D gene. This CDR3 contains 13 residues. V was clipped by 10 bases and J by 1 base, with 13 bases between them. CDR1 is LNHDA, CDR2 SQIVND, per germline (reference sequence). CDR3 region: CATHSPLQETQYF. Written as DNA, the CDR3 is TGTGCCACTCACAGCCCACTCCAAGAGACCCAGTACTTC.

The V call is TRBV27, the J call TRBJ2-7; 9 bases align to TRBD2. This CDR3 region has 16 residues. Trimming took 3 bases from V and 3 from J; bases not matched to a gene: 9. Per the germline V gene, CDR1 is MNHEY and CDR2 is SMNVEV (reference sequence). In DNA form, the CDR3 reads TGTGCCAGCAGTTTGGATGTCGCGGGAGGGTTCTACGAGCAGTACTTC. It translates to CASSLDVAGGFYEQYF.

This chain connects TRBV27 to TRBJ1-1, with D uncertain. Deletions cut 3 bases from V and 0 bases from J, with 11 bases between. CDR1 and CDR2 (germline): MNHEY, SMNVEV (reference sequence). The CDR3 is 15 residues long. The CDR3 here is CASSLYYTMNTEAFF. Here the CDR3 DNA reads TGTGCCAGCAGTTTGTATTACACCATGAACACTGAAGCTTTCTTT.

The chain combines TRBV5-6 with TRBJ2-7; D is ambiguous. Trimming cost V 0 bases and J 6 bases, with 7 bases left between them. The germline V gene encodes CDR1 SGHDT and CDR2 YYEEEE. The CDR3 loop spans 12 amino acids. CDR3 coding DNA: TGTGCCAGCAGCTTGGGGTTTGGCGAGCAGTACTTC. Its translation: CASSLGFGEQYF.

The chain recombines TRBV27 with TRBJ1-5; 8 nucleotides line up with TRBD1. V was pared by 5 bases and J by 6 bases, with 6 bases of the junction left unmatched. Per the germline V gene, CDR1 is MNHEY and CDR2 is SMNVEV (reference sequence). This CDR3 contains 14 residues. CDR3 DNA sequence: TGTGCCAGCAGTCTGACAGGGGCGCCTCAGCCCCAGCATTTT. Protein: CASSLTGAPQPQHF.